One and the same sample provided the 23 T cell receptor beta chains below, sequenced in a study of cytomegalovirus exposure and HLA in healthy donors. Primers included in the PCR were 60 Vbeta and 13 Jbeta primers. Clones were read by immunoSEQ multiplex PCR, and TCRdb kept only the in-frame ones, dropping some. This sample carries roughly 150,000 clones, roughly 80% of them seen once, and the ten largest clones take about 11%. Sample: PBMCs. These receptors originate from a man between 18 and 29 years old in good health and CMV-seropositive.

This clone appeared a single time. V gene TRBV29-1 combines with J gene TRBJ1-1; no reliable D call. Germline V gene sequence: CDR1 SQVTM, CDR2 ANQGSEA. The CDR3 runs to 13 residues. V lost 2 bases, J lost 0 bases, and 7 bases lay in between. The CDR3, as DNA: TGCAGCGTTGAATTTTCATTGAACACTGAAGCTTTCTTT. Translation gives CSVEFSLNTEAFF.

The J gene is TRBJ2-2, the V gene TRBV7-9, with 7 bases identical to TRBD2. Unmatched junction bases numbered 8, after V lost 5 bases and J lost 8 bases. From germline, CDR1 is SEHNR and CDR2 FQNEAQ (reference sequence). This CDR3 comprises 14 residues. The CDR3 DNA reads TGTGCCAGCAGCCCAAGCGGGACTACGGGGGAGCTGTTTTTT. Translation: CASSPSGTTGELFF.

This chain links TRBV30 with TRBJ2-3, with 7 bases that match TRBD1. This CDR3 contains 14 residues. V lost 5 bases, J lost 5 bases, and 10 bases stayed unmatched. The germline V gene has CDR1 GTSNPN and CDR2 SVGIG (reference sequence). CDR3 bases: TGTGCCTGGCAGGGGGAAGAAACTAGAGATACGCAGTATTTT. It codes for CAWQGEETRDTQYF. The variable domain in full, with the rest retrieved from reference TRBV30 and TRBJ2-3, is SQTIHQWPATLVQPVGSPLSLECTVEGTSNPNLYWYRQAAGRGLQLLFYSVGIGQISSEVPQNLSASRPQDRQFILSSKKLLLSDSGFYLCAWQGEETRDTQYFGPGTRLTVL.

This clone was found once. V and J are TRBV28 and TRBJ2-3; D perhaps matches TRBD1 (6 bases). The CDR3 is made up of 14 amino acids. V gave up 10 bases and J gave up 0 bases, with 14 bases separating them. Germline values: CDR1 MDHEN, CDR2 SYDVKM. The CDR3 protein is CATHGQSSTDTQYF. In DNA form, the CDR3 reads TGTGCCACCCACGGACAGTCTAGCACAGATACGCAGTATTTT.

There are a few counts of this clone. The chain carries TRBV11-3 and TRBJ1-1; D is ambiguous. The CDR3 extends over 13 amino acids. Germline V gene sequence: CDR1 SGHNT, CDR2 YENEEA. V dropped 1 base and J dropped 1 base, with 4 bases sitting between them. CDR3: CASSLGQNTEAFF. The CDR3 nucleotides read TGTGCCAGCAGCTTAGGACAGAACACTGAAGCTTTCTTT.

This clone was counted a few times. This chain joins TRBV5-5 and TRBJ1-5, with a possible D match to TRBD1 (6 bases). Germline CDR1 is SGHKS and CDR2 is YYEKEE (reference sequence). Trimming pared 3 bases from V and 11 bases from J, leaving 18 bases between. This CDR3 spans 14 amino acids. The CDR3 DNA reads TGTGCCAGCAGCTGGGGACACACAGGGCTAGCCCAGCATTTT. Residues: CASSWGHTGLAQHF.

This clone has only one observation. The CDR3 reads CASSSVAGLGYEQYF. In nucleotides, the CDR3 is TGTGCCAGCAGTTCTGTAGCGGGACTTGGATACGAGCAGTACTTC. V is TRBV28 and J is TRBJ2-7; 8 bases match TRBD2. This CDR3 contains 15 residues. The germline gives CDR1 MDHEN, CDR2 SYDVKM. V shed 4 bases and J 4 bases; nucleotides not matched to a gene: 9.

This clone has a single count. The CDR3 here is CASSPTAYNEQFF. The CDR3 nucleotides read TGTGCCAGCAGCCCGACAGCCTACAATGAGCAGTTCTTC. V and J are TRBV6-5 and TRBJ2-1, with D tentatively TRBD1 (5 bases). Germline CDR1 and CDR2: MNHEY and SVGAGI. The CDR3 sequence is 13 residues long. V was clipped by 6 bases and J by 2 bases, with 8 bases between them.

The chain joins TRBV6-6 to TRBJ2-1, with TRBD2 identical over 10 bases. Germline CDR1 reads MNHNY; CDR2 reads SVGAGI (reference sequence). CDR3 size: 16 residues. V shed 6 bases and J 4 bases; nucleotides not matched to a gene: 9. The CDR3 sequence is CASRTPTSGSYNEQFF. CDR3 bases: TGTGCCAGCAGGACCCCGACTAGCGGGTCTTACAATGAGCAGTTCTTC.

This chain joins TRBV2 and TRBJ1-5, with TRBD1 as a possible D gene (5 bases). From germline, CDR1 is SNHLY and CDR2 FYNNEI. Trimming left V 5 bases short and J 5 bases short, with 7 bases between. The CDR3 covers 12 residues. The CDR3 here is CASSSGDQPQHF. For the CDR3, the DNA is TGTGCCAGCAGTTCGGGGGATCAGCCCCAGCATTTT.

The chain employs TRBV5-4 and TRBJ1-1, with TRBD1 as a possible D gene (5 bases). The V end lost 4 bases, the J end lost 1 base, and 14 bases lay between the germline ends. CDR3 length equals 15 residues. CDR1 and CDR2 (germline): SGHNT, YYREEE (reference sequence). The CDR3 DNA is TGTGCCAGCAGCACCGGACGGACAAAGAACACTGAAGCTTTCTTT. It encodes CASSTGRTKNTEAFF.

The V call is TRBV4-1, the J call TRBJ2-5; possibly TRBD2 for D (6 bases). Germline loops: CDR1 MGHRA, CDR2 YSYEKL. Trimming removed 3 bases from V and 4 bases from J, with 21 bases in between. The CDR3 consists of 17 residues. The CDR3 loop reads CASSQGPGGQIGETQYF. The CDR3 coding sequence is TGCGCCAGCAGCCAGGGCCCCGGAGGGCAAATCGGAGAGACCCAGTACTTC.

This clone occurred a few times. The chain couples TRBV6-6 to TRBJ1-2; 7 nucleotides match TRBD1. The CDR3 totals 13 residues. CDR1 is MNHNY and CDR2 is SVGAGI in the germline V gene (reference sequence). V lost 9 bases to trimming and J lost 2 bases; unmatched junction nucleotides: 6. The CDR3 DNA is TGTGCCAGTAGTAACAGGGGAAACTATGGCTACACCTTC. It encodes CASSNRGNYGYTF.

The chain has TRBV6-5 and TRBJ1-1; 10 nucleotides line up with TRBD1. V shed 0 bases, J shed 4 bases, and the junction held 5 bases outside the gene matches. This CDR3 has 16 residues. Germline values: CDR1 MNHEY, CDR2 SVGAGI. CDR3 DNA sequence: TGTGCCAGCAGTTACTCGATAGGACAGGGGGGCACTGAAGCTTTCTTT. It translates to CASSYSIGQGGTEAFF.

J is TRBJ1-1 and V is TRBV7-9; D remains ambiguous. The germline V and J ends were trimmed by 8 bases and 5 bases, with 12 bases remaining between them. Germline V CDR1 and CDR2: SEHNR, FQNEAQ (reference sequence). The CDR3 loop spans 12 amino acids. DNA of the CDR3: TGTGCCAGCTCAAGGCCGGGGACTGAAGCTTTCTTT. Its protein is CASSRPGTEAFF.

This chain uses TRBV28 with TRBJ2-7; D possibly corresponds to TRBD1 (5 bases). Trimming pared 3 bases from V and 3 bases from J, leaving 12 bases between. CDR1 is MDHEN and CDR2 is SYDVKM in the germline V gene. The CDR3 runs 14 residues. CDR3 region: CASSFAGLGYEQYF. Written as DNA, the CDR3 is TGTGCCAGCAGTTTTGCAGGGTTAGGCTACGAGCAGTACTTC.

Only a few counts were recorded for this clone. The chain couples TRBV28 to TRBJ1-1; D gene uncertain. Trimming shortened V by 2 bases and J by 11 bases, and 12 bases separated the two germline ends. Germline V gives CDR1 MDHEN, CDR2 SYDVKM. The length of the CDR3 is 12 residues. CDR3 protein: CASSLSAAGAFF. CDR3 nucleotide sequence: TGTGCCAGCAGTTTAAGTGCGGCCGGGGCTTTCTTT.

The CDR3 loop is CASSSRLTGTGLNYGYTF. For the CDR3, the DNA is TGTGCCAGCAGCTCCCGCCTGACCGGGACAGGCCTTAACTATGGCTACACCTTC. The gene calls are TRBV5-4 and TRBJ1-2; the match to TRBD1 covers 8 bases. The trim removed 3 bases at V and 1 base at J, leaving 14 bases unmatched. The CDR3 runs to 18 residues. CDR1 SGHNT and CDR2 YYREEE come from the germline V gene (reference sequence).

This clone turned up a few times. This chain connects TRBV6-6 to TRBJ2-1; a possible D gene is TRBD2 (6 bases). V was clipped by 7 bases and J by 0 bases, with 16 bases between them. The CDR3 covers 16 residues. Germline CDR1 and CDR2: MNHNY and SVGAGI (reference sequence). The CDR3 protein is CASIKRAGFSYNEQFF. The CDR3 nucleotides are TGTGCCAGCATCAAACGGGCGGGGTTCTCCTACAATGAGCAGTTCTTC.

DNA of the CDR3: TGTGCCAGCAGGGGACCGGGACTAGCGGGAAGGGGTAATGAGCAGTTCTTC. Its translation is CASRGPGLAGRGNEQFF. This chain connects TRBV7-9 to TRBJ2-1; 13 bases map to TRBD2. The germline V gene has CDR1 SEHNR and CDR2 FQNEAQ (reference sequence). J was trimmed by 7 bases and V by 6 bases; bases with no gene match: 12. The CDR3 has 17 residues.

The chain is built from TRBV28 and TRBJ2-1; TRBD1 matches at 11 bases. The V segment lost 6 bases and the J segment 8 bases; nucleotides outside the gene matches: 6. Per the germline V gene, CDR1 is MDHEN and CDR2 is SYDVKM. The CDR3 contains 14 residues. CDR3 residues: CASRGQGVWDEQFF. CDR3 bases: TGTGCCAGCAGGGGACAGGGGGTTTGGGATGAGCAGTTCTTC.

There are a few counts of this clone. The V gene is TRBV28, the J gene TRBJ2-1; 11 bases align to TRBD2. J gave up 4 bases and V 5 bases, and 4 bases lay outside the gene matches. There are 15 residues in the CDR3. CDR1 and CDR2 from the germline V gene are MDHEN and SYDVKM. The CDR3 region is CASSAGTSGYNEQFF. CDR3 sequence (DNA): TGTGCCAGCAGTGCCGGGACTAGCGGATACAATGAGCAGTTCTTC. The whole variable domain, remainder taken from reference TRBV28 and TRBJ2-1, is DVKVTQSSRYLVKRTGEKVFLECVQDMDHENMFWYRQDPGLGLRLIYFSYDVKMKEKGDIPEGYSVSREKKERFSLILESASTNQTSMYLCASSAGTSGYNEQFFGPGTRLTVL.

This sequence joins TRBV28 and TRBJ2-7; 10 bases map to TRBD2. CDR1 is MDHEN, CDR2 SYDVKM, per germline. The CDR3 is 15 residues long. V lost 6 bases and J lost 6; bases outside the gene matches: 11. CDR3 in amino acids: CASRTAGGPLFEQYF. The DNA of the CDR3 is TGTGCCAGCAGGACAGCGGGAGGGCCCCTTTTCGAGCAGTACTTC.